This entry is about one TCR beta chain. The V gene's germline CDR1 is ENHRY and CDR2 SYGVKD. V was pared by 10 bases and J by 5 bases, with 7 bases of the junction left unmatched. CDR3 size: 14 residues. The TCRbeta library was prepared with unique molecular identifiers. TCRdb called the PCR reads again in MiXCR, with one record for every CDR3 protein. This table holds a few hundred thousand distinct CDR3 sequences, 18% found once. The record originates from a study of T-cell reconstitution after alpha-beta-depleted transplantation in children. The TCR comes from a human donor who donated a stem cell graft to a child with acute lymphoblastic leukemia. The sequenced sample was PBMCs from the stem cell graft donor, obtained from the stem cell graft. The chain couples TRBV10-3 to TRBJ2-1, with 11 positions matching TRBD2. The chain's CDR3 is CATSLAGGHNEQFF. The CDR3 nucleotides read TGTGCCACCAGCCTAGCGGGAGGACACAATGAGCAGTTCTTC.